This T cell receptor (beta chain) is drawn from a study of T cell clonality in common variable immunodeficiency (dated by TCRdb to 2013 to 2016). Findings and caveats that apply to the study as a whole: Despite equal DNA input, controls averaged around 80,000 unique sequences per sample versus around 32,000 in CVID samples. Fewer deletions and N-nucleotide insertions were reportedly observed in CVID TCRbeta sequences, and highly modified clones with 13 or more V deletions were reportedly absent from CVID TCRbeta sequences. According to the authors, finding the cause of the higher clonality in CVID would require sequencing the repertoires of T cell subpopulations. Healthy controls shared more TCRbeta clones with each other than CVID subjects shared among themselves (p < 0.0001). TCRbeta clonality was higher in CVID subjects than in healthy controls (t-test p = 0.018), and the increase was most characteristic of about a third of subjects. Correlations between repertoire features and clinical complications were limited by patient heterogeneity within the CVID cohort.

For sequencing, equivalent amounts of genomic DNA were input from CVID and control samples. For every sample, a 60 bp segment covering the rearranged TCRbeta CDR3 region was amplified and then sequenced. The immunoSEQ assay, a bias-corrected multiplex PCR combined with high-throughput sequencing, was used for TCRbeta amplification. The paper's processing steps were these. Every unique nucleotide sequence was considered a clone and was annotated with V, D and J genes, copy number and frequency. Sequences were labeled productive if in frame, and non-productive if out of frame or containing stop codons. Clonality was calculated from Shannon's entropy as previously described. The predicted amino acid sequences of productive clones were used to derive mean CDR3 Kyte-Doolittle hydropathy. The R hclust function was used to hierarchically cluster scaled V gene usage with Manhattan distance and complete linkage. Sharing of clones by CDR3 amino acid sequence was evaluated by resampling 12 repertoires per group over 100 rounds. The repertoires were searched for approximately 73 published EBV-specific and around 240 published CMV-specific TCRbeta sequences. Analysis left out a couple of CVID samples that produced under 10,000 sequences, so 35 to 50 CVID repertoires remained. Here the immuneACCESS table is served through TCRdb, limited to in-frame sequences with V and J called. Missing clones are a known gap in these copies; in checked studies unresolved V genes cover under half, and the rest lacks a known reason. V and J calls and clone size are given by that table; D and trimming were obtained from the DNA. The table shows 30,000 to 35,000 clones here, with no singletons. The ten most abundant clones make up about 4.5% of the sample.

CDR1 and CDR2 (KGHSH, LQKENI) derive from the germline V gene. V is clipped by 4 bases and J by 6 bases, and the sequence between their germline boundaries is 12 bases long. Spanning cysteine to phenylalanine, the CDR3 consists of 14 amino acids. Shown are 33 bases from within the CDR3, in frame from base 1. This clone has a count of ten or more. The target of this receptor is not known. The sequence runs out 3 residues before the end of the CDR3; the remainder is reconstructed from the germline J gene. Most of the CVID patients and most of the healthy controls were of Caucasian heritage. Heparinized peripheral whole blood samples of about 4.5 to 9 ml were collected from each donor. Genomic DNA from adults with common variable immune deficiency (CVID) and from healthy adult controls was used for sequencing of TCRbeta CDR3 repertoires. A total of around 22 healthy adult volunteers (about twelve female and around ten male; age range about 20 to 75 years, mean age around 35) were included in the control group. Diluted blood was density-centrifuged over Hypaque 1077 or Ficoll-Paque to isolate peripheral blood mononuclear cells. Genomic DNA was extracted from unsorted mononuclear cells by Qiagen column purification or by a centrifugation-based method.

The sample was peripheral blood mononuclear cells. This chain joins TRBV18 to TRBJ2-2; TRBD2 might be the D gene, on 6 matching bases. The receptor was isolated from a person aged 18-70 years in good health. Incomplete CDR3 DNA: TGTGCCAGCTCACTGTACGGGACTTCCGGGGAG. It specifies CASSLYGTSGE. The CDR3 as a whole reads CASSLYGTSGELFF.